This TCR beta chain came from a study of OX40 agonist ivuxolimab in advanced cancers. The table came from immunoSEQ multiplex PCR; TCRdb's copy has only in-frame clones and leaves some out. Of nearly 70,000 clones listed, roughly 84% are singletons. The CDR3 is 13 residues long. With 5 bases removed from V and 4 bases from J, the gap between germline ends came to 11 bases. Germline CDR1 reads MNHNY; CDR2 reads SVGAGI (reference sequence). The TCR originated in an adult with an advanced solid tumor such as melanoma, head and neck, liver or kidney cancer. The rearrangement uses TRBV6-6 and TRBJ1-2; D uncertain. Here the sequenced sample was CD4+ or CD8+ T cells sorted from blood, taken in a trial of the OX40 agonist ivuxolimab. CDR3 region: CASSPGPVYGYTF. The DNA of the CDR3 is TGTGCCAGCAGTCCCGGGCCGGTCTATGGCTACACCTTC.